This TCR beta chain was found in a study of beta chain features in type 1 diabetes (dated by TCRdb to the late 2010s). With respect to the entire study: Patients and healthy donors did not differ in mean age, gender distribution, total cell number or subset yield. Across all samples, about 110 million sorted cells were examined, and cell number per subset correlated strongly with RNA yield. The study compared the TCRB repertoires of sorted circulating CD4+ T cell subsets in recently diagnosed type 1 diabetes patients with those in matched healthy donors. Regulatory and stem cell-like memory subsets were obtained from only 8 patients and roughly 8 healthy donors, while naive and central memory subsets were obtained from all 28 donors.

The High Capacity cDNA Reverse Transcription Kit was used to reverse transcribe all of the isolated RNA, meaning that expressed TCRB transcripts were what got sequenced. Deep immunoSEQ sequencing was performed on naive, central memory and regulatory T cell samples, with an average of approximately 3.9 million total reads per sample. Sorted cells were lysed in RLT buffer and RNA was extracted with DNase-treated RNeasy Micro or Mini kits, depending on cell number. To prevent cross-contamination, each cell subset was processed individually, whereas patient and healthy donor samples were processed jointly. The immunoSEQ multiplex PCR was used to amplify TCRB sequences from cDNA, yielding 87-bp fragments that span the CDR3 region. The amplicons were sequenced using the Illumina HiSeq platform. The study's own analysis went as follows. PCR bias was computationally corrected using synthetic template baselines, reads within Hamming distance 2 were collapsed, and singletons that could not be merged were discarded. Reads were aligned against IMGT to assign V, D and J genes, CDR3 length and insertions or deletions at six rearrangement sites. Within each subset, clonotype counts were normalized to the number of sorted cells before true diversity and Gini coefficients were calculated with the tcR R package. The overlap coefficient, calculated on TCRB nucleotide sequences, was used to quantify repertoire sharing. TCRdb stores this immuneACCESS table with in-frame sequences only. Part of the clones is absent; in the studies checked, under half of the shortfall reflects unresolved V genes, and no reason is known for the rest. The V and J calls and clone size were taken over from that table, and D and trimming were inferred from the DNA. Counted in this sample were fewer than 400,000 clones; approximately 9.9% of them appeared once. Of the sample, about 1% falls within the top ten clones.

V is shortened by 5 bases, J by 6 bases, and the region joining them spans 13 bases. The germline V gene (reference sequence) sets CDR1 to SEHNR and CDR2 to FQNEAQ. From its cysteine to its phenylalanine, the CDR3 spans 14 amino acids. The only DNA kept is the CDR3, 42 bases in frame from the first base. A single peripheral blood draw of about 116 mL on average was collected from each donor into heparinised tubes. Naive, central memory, regulatory and stem cell-like memory CD4+ T cells were sorted on a BD FACSAria II using a panel including CD45RO, CCR7, CD25, CD127, CD95 and CD27. Purity was above 98% for every sorted population. Right away, PBMCs were isolated by Lymphoprep density gradient centrifugation and were stained directly, with no culture step. Samples were stained and sorted in pairs, with one healthy donor and one patient per experiment, so that batch effects were minimized. As for this clone: Its antigen specificity is not known. The input lacks base qualities; no much larger clone sits a single base away.

Study-wide findings and limitations: Because cDNA rather than genomic DNA was sequenced, highly expressing activated cells could have been over-represented, although no difference in activation and CD3 levels was found between groups. Because the HLA sub-analyses included only small numbers of individuals, any influence of HLA type on TCRB rearrangement was left unresolved. In all four CD4+ subsets, TCRB CDR3 length was moderately but significantly shorter in type 1 diabetes patients. Naive, central memory and regulatory TCRB repertoires appeared to be more alike among patients than among healthy donors. Shorter templates might be favored by PCR, yet because patient and control samples were amplified and corrected together, any such skew would affect both groups equally. At VDJ recombination sites, type 1 diabetes patients had fewer insertions and more deleted nucleotides, which implies abnormalities in thymic rearrangement.

The chain is made from TRBV7-9 and TRBJ1-4; TRBD1 is a weak D gene call, 6 bases matching. Material for sequencing was central memory CD4+ T cells from blood. The clonotype comes from a man aged 25 to 40 with type 1 diabetes. In nucleotide form, the sequence is TGTGCCAGCAGCACCGGGACATCGGATGAAAAACTGTTTTTT. Translated, it reads CASSTGTSDEKLFF. Extended through the reference TRBV7-9 and TRBJ1-4 proteins, this CDR3 yields the full variable domain: DTGVSQNPRHKITKRGQNVTFRCDPISEHNRLYWYRQTLGQGPEFLTYFQNEAQLEKSRLLSDRFSAERPKGSFSTLEIQRTEQGDSAMYLCASSTGTSDEKLFFGSGTQLSVL.